These T cell receptor beta chains were read from a single sample in a study of T-cell reconstitution after alpha-beta-depleted transplantation in children. Each CDR3 protein is one row after TCRdb ran MiXCR on the PCR reads. Among about 260,000 distinct CDR3 sequences listed, roughly 12% were seen once. The starting material was peripheral blood, obtained 180 days after TCRalphabeta/CD19-depleted stem cell transplant. These receptors were collected from a male patient aged 2 to 10 who had a stem cell transplant for chronic granulomatous disease, so the T cells may come from the graft donor. CDR3s include the opening cysteine and the closing phenylalanine or tryptophan. Each record gives: J gene, D gene, clone size, V gene, CDR3 DNA, CDR3 protein. The D gene is left open where the match is weak. Clone size is stated in some rows and not others, as once, few, many or a class when expanded.

J gene: TRBJ2-7; D gene: TRBD2; clone size: many; V gene: TRBV7-2; CDR3 DNA: TGTGCCAGCAGCCCCAGAGGACTAGCGGGAGCCGGAGAGCAGTACTTC; CDR3 protein: CASSPRGLAGAGEQYF
J gene: TRBJ1-1; D gene: -; clone size: -; V gene: TRBV9; CDR3 DNA: TGTGCCAGCAGCGTAGCAGCAGGCATGAACACTGAAGCTTTCTTT; CDR3 protein: CASSVAAGMNTEAFF
J gene: TRBJ2-6; D gene: -; clone size: -; V gene: TRBV20-1; CDR3 DNA: TGCAGTGCCTGTGGGGGGGCCACGCGCTCTGGGGCCAACGTCCTGACTTTC; CDR3 protein: CSACGGATRSGANVLTF
J gene: TRBJ2-1; D gene: -; clone size: many; V gene: TRBV2; CDR3 DNA: TGTGCCAGCAGGCGGGACTACAATGAGCAGTTCTTC; CDR3 protein: CASRRDYNEQFF
J gene: TRBJ1-1; D gene: -; clone size: many; V gene: TRBV7-8; CDR3 DNA: TGTGCCAGCAGCTTAGTTATTCGGGGGATGGGCACTGAAGCTTTCTTT; CDR3 protein: CASSLVIRGMGTEAFF
J gene: TRBJ1-5; D gene: -; clone size: -; V gene: TRBV12-3/TRBV12-4; CDR3 DNA: TGTGCCAGCAGTTTATGGGGGCTCGATCAGCCCCAGCATTTT; CDR3 protein: CASSLWGLDQPQHF
J gene: TRBJ2-3; D gene: TRBD2; clone size: many; V gene: TRBV28; CDR3 DNA: TGTGCCAGCAGTTTGGGGGGGGTTGGAGATACGCAGTATTTT; CDR3 protein: CASSLGGVGDTQYF
J gene: TRBJ1-5; D gene: -; clone size: many; V gene: TRBV5-1; CDR3 DNA: TGCGCCAGCAGCTTGGATGTGGGGAATCAGCCCCAGCATTTT; CDR3 protein: CASSLDVGNQPQHF
J gene: TRBJ1-1; D gene: TRBD1; clone size: many; V gene: TRBV5-1; CDR3 DNA: TGCGCCAGCAGCTTGGACGGGACAGTAGAAACTGAAGCTTTCTTT; CDR3 protein: CASSLDGTVETEAFF
J gene: TRBJ2-7; D gene: TRBD1; clone size: few; V gene: TRBV7-6; CDR3 DNA: TGTGCCAGCAGCTCCTCCGGGACAGGGTCATTAGACGAGCAGTACTTC; CDR3 protein: CASSSSGTGSLDEQYF
J gene: TRBJ2-1; D gene: TRBD2; clone size: many; V gene: TRBV5-1; CDR3 DNA: TGCGCCAGCAGCTCGGGGACTAGCGGGAGGACTTTGGGCAATGAGCAGTTCTTC; CDR3 protein: CASSSGTSGRTLGNEQFF
J gene: TRBJ2-7; D gene: -; clone size: many; V gene: TRBV12-3/TRBV12-4; CDR3 DNA: TGTGCCAGCAGTTTGGGAGCGGTTTCCTACGAGCAGTACTTC; CDR3 protein: CASSLGAVSYEQYF
J gene: TRBJ2-7; D gene: -; clone size: many; V gene: TRBV29-1; CDR3 DNA: TGCAGCGTTGAAGAGGGTTCGCTGGTCGAGCAGTACTTC; CDR3 protein: CSVEEGSLVEQYF
J gene: TRBJ2-2; D gene: -; clone size: many; V gene: TRBV12-3/TRBV12-4; CDR3 DNA: TGTGCCAGCGTCCTTAAGGAGAACACCGGGGAGCTGTTTTTT; CDR3 protein: CASVLKENTGELFF
J gene: TRBJ2-2; D gene: -; clone size: many; V gene: TRBV20-1; CDR3 DNA: TGCAGTGCTGGACCCGCGAACACCGGGGAGCTGTTTTTT; CDR3 protein: CSAGPANTGELFF
J gene: TRBJ2-1; D gene: TRBD2; clone size: -; V gene: TRBV5-5; CDR3 DNA: TGTGCCAGCAGCCCTGGGACTAGCGGGGGGTACAATGAGCAGTTCTTC; CDR3 protein: CASSPGTSGGYNEQFF
J gene: TRBJ2-7; D gene: -; clone size: -; V gene: TRBV24-1; CDR3 DNA: TGTGCCACCAGTGATTCACTGTCGTACGAGCAGTACTTC; CDR3 protein: CATSDSLSYEQYF
J gene: TRBJ2-7; D gene: -; clone size: many; V gene: TRBV12-3/TRBV12-4; CDR3 DNA: TGTGCCAGCAGGGTAGCGAGTACCTACGAGCAGTACTTC; CDR3 protein: CASRVASTYEQYF
J gene: TRBJ2-2; D gene: -; clone size: many; V gene: TRBV27; CDR3 DNA: TGTGCCAGCAGTCATGTGACCAGGGTCCCCGGGGAGCTGTTTTTT; CDR3 protein: CASSHVTRVPGELFF
J gene: TRBJ2-1; D gene: TRBD2; clone size: many; V gene: TRBV4-2; CDR3 DNA: TGTGCCAGCAGCCCGTTTCCTAGCGGGGGGGGCGATGAGCAGTTCTTC; CDR3 protein: CASSPFPSGGGDEQFF
J gene: TRBJ2-3; D gene: TRBD2; clone size: -; V gene: TRBV19; CDR3 DNA: TGTGCCAGTAGAAACCTTGCGAGCGGGGGGTTCACAGATACGCAGTATTTT; CDR3 protein: CASRNLASGGFTDTQYF
J gene: TRBJ2-1; D gene: -; clone size: few; V gene: TRBV29-1; CDR3 DNA: TGCAGCGCAGGCGGGGCCAATGAGCAGTTCTTC; CDR3 protein: CSAGGANEQFF
J gene: TRBJ2-5; D gene: TRBD1; clone size: many; V gene: TRBV2; CDR3 DNA: TGTGCCAGCAGTCTGACAGGGTTACTCCAAGAGACCCAGTACTTC; CDR3 protein: CASSLTGLLQETQYF
J gene: TRBJ2-7; D gene: -; clone size: -; V gene: TRBV28; CDR3 DNA: TGTGCCAGCAGTCCCATGAGCCCCTACGAGCAGTACTTC; CDR3 protein: CASSPMSPYEQYF
J gene: TRBJ2-6; D gene: -; clone size: many; V gene: TRBV28; CDR3 DNA: TGTGCCAGCAGTTTGGGAACCGCTGGGGCCAACGTCCTGACTTTC; CDR3 protein: CASSLGTAGANVLTF